Each of the 20 T cell receptor beta chains below was sequenced from the same sample in a study of beta chain features in type 1 diabetes. Of the isolated RNA, all was reverse transcribed, and so the sequenced material was expressed TCRB transcripts. Using immunoSEQ multiplex PCR, the repertoire was profiled, and TCRdb retains in-frame clones only, with some absent. The sample yields about half a million clones, about 30% seen once. Source material: naive CD4+ T cells from blood. The receptors here all came from a man aged 18-30 years in good health.

DNA for the CDR3: TGTGCCAGCAGGCCGGATGGAAGGACTGAAGCTTTCTTT. Translation: CASRPDGRTEAFF. The V and J genes are TRBV7-2 and TRBJ1-1; D ambiguous. V shed 6 bases and J shed 5 bases, with 13 bases lying between them. Germline CDR1 is SGHTA and CDR2 is FQGNSA. The CDR3 spans 13 residues.

This chain connects TRBV7-2 to TRBJ2-2; no clear D gene. The germline V gene encodes CDR1 SGHTA and CDR2 FQGNSA. This CDR3 has 14 residues. The V and J ends lost 3 bases and 1 base respectively, with 6 bases between them. The CDR3 coding sequence is TGTGCCAGCAGCTTTAGGGTGAACACCGGGGAGCTGTTTTTT. Protein: CASSFRVNTGELFF.

Notes on this clone: Germline and junction disagree at one end, which may indicate a read error. This rearrangement joins TRBV7-7 to TRBJ2-5, with D tentatively TRBD2 (6 bases). The CDR3 extends over 16 amino acids. Germline V gene sequence: CDR1 SSHAT, CDR2 FNYEAQ (reference sequence). CDR3 bases: TGTGCTAGCAGCGATATGATGGGGGGAGGTCAAGAGACCCAGTACTTC. Translation: CASSDMMGGGQETQYF. Combining the CDR3 with reference TRBV7-7 and TRBJ2-5 gives the whole variable domain GAGVSQSPRYKVTKRGQDVTLRCDPISSHATLYWYQQALGQGPEFLTYFNYEAQPDKSGLPSDRFSAERPEGSISTLTIQRTEQRDSAMYRCASSDMMGGGQETQYFGPGTRLLVL.

This chain joins TRBV19 and TRBJ2-1; 10 bases agree with TRBD2. V dropped 4 bases and J dropped 1; count of bases not matched to a gene: 4. CDR3 length equals 16 residues. Germline V gene data show CDR1 as LNHDA and CDR2 as SQIVND (reference sequence). CDR3 DNA sequence: TGTGCCAGTAGTACACTAGCGGGAAATTCCTACAATGAGCAGTTCTTC. Its protein product is CASSTLAGNSYNEQFF.

This clone was seen a single time. The gene calls are TRBV5-4 and TRBJ2-7; 8 bases are shared with TRBD1. This CDR3 has 14 residues. Germline V lookup: CDR1 SGHNT, CDR2 YYREEE (reference sequence). V lost 4 bases to trimming and J lost 3 bases; unmatched junction nucleotides: 6. CDR3 coding DNA: TGTGCCAGCAGCCCTGGACAGGGCGACTACGAGCAGTACTTC. Its protein is CASSPGQGDYEQYF.

A note on this clone: Other DNA sequences within the sample encode an identical CDR3. V is TRBV18 and J is TRBJ2-5; no reliable D call. V was pared by 5 bases and J by 3 bases, with 1 base between. The CDR3 runs to 10 residues. CDR1 and CDR2 from the germline V gene are KGHSH and LQKENI. CDR3 residues: CASSEETQYF. The CDR3 DNA is TGTGCCAGCTCAGAAGAGACCCAGTACTTC.

This chain connects TRBV27 to TRBJ2-1; 8 nucleotides line up with TRBD1. The CDR3 totals 11 residues. Germline V gives CDR1 MNHEY, CDR2 SMNVEV (reference sequence). Trimming at V came to 11 bases and at J to 6 bases, leaving 3 bases not matched to a gene. CDR3 sequence: CADRGGNEQFF. CDR3 DNA: TGTGCCGACAGGGGAGGCAATGAGCAGTTCTTC.

The chain has TRBV18 and TRBJ2-7; tentative D call: TRBD2 (6 bases). Germline V gene sequence: CDR1 KGHSH, CDR2 LQKENI. Deletions cut 4 bases from V and 1 base from J, with 14 bases between. This CDR3 spans 15 amino acids. The DNA for the CDR3 is TGTGCCAGCTCACTCGGAGGGGTCCTTTCCTACGAGCAGTACTTC. Translating it yields CASSLGGVLSYEQYF.

CDR3 bases: TGTGCCAGCAGTTACAGGGCGGACACCTACAATGAGCAGTTCTTC. It translates to CASSYRADTYNEQFF. The chain recombines TRBV6-5 with TRBJ2-1; D is perhaps TRBD1 (5 bases). V lost 2 bases to trimming and J lost 2 bases, with 10 bases between them. Germline lookup yields CDR1 MNHEY and CDR2 SVGAGI. The CDR3 is 15 residues long.

This clone was seen more than once but under ten times. V usage is TRBV7-9 and J usage is TRBJ2-3, with D unresolved. Germline V lookup: CDR1 SEHNR, CDR2 FQNEAQ (reference sequence). The CDR3 is 12 amino acids. The V end lost 1 base, the J end lost 7 bases, and 6 bases lay between the germline ends. CDR3 nucleotides: TGTGCCAGCAGCTTAGAGACCTATACGCAGTATTTT. Amino acids: CASSLETYTQYF.

The rearrangement uses TRBV23-1 and TRBJ2-1; D is ambiguous. TRBV23-1 is an ORF for which the function is uncertain. CDR3 length: 17 amino acids. V lost 1 base to trimming and J lost 1 base, with 14 bases between them. The CDR3 sequence is CASSQCLLLGSYNEQFF. In DNA form, the CDR3 reads TGCGCCAGCAGTCAATGTTTGCTGCTGGGATCCTACAATGAGCAGTTCTTC.

This clone has just a few counts. The V and J genes are TRBV29-1 and TRBJ2-1; 11 bases line up with TRBD2. CDR3 size: 13 residues. Germline CDR1 reads SQVTM; CDR2 reads ANQGSEA. The CDR3 DNA is TGCAGAGTAGCGGGAGGGCCTTACAATGAGCAGTTCTTC. Protein product: CRVAGGPYNEQFF.

This clone has more than one count but fewer than ten. Here the CDR3 reads CASSEGSLAKNIQYF. The CDR3 coding sequence is TGTGCCAGCAGTGAGGGTTCACTAGCCAAAAACATTCAGTACTTC. The chain has TRBV25-1 and TRBJ2-4; no reliable D call. Germline V CDR1 and CDR2: MGHDK, SYGVNS. The CDR3 covers 15 residues. The V end was cut by 3 bases, the J end by 0 bases, with 9 bases between. Together with reference TRBV25-1 and TRBJ2-4, the CDR3 gives the full variable domain: EADIYQTPRYLVIGTGKKITLECSQTMGHDKMYWYQQDPGMELHLIHYSYGVNSTEKGDLSSESTVSRIRTEHFPLTLESARPSHTSQYLCASSEGSLAKNIQYFGAGTRLSVL.

This chain uses TRBV28 with TRBJ2-1, with D hard to call. Trimming removed 8 bases at V and 4 bases at J, with 3 bases between. Germline V gene sequence: CDR1 MDHEN, CDR2 SYDVKM. CDR3 length: 10 residues. CDR3 bases: TGTGCCAGCGCATACAATGAGCAGTTCTTC. Amino acids: CASAYNEQFF.

This clone was seen only a few times. The V gene is TRBV29-1, the J gene TRBJ2-3, with 8 bases matching TRBD1. The junction had 4 bases not matched to a gene; V was cut back by 4 bases and J by 4 bases. CDR1 SQVTM and CDR2 ANQGSEA come from the germline V gene. The CDR3 runs to 13 residues. DNA for the CDR3: TGCAGCGTTGGAGGGACAGGACCAGATACGCAGTATTTT. This codes for CSVGGTGPDTQYF.

This clone was detected a few times. The chain links TRBV10-3 to TRBJ2-3; D is ambiguous. From germline, CDR1 is ENHRY and CDR2 SYGVKD. The germline V and J ends were trimmed by 3 bases and 4 bases, with 11 bases remaining between them. The CDR3 has 14 residues. The CDR3 DNA reads as TGTGCCATCAGTGACGAGTTGAAGGCAGATACGCAGTATTTT. Its protein is CAISDELKADTQYF.

The V call is TRBV18, the J call TRBJ2-1; D call uncertain. This CDR3 is built from 15 residues. V lost 6 bases and J lost 7, with 19 bases in between. Germline V gives CDR1 KGHSH, CDR2 LQKENI. In DNA, the CDR3 is TGTGCCAGCTCTCCCGGCAGATACAATGGGAATGAGCAGTTCTTC. Its translation is CASSPGRYNGNEQFF.

This clone has just a few counts. The CDR3 region is CASSVVVGGLAEGNEQFF. The CDR3 DNA sequence: TGTGCCAGCAGCGTAGTTGTGGGAGGACTAGCGGAAGGCAATGAGCAGTTCTTC. The chain uses TRBV9 and TRBJ2-1; 10 bases agree with TRBD2. The V segment lost 0 bases and the J segment 6 bases; nucleotides outside the gene matches: 12. Germline-derived CDR1 and CDR2 are SGDLS and YYNGEE. The CDR3 sequence is 18 residues long.

The rearrangement joins TRBV15 to TRBJ2-5; D not resolved. The V and J ends lost 4 bases and 5 bases respectively, with 8 bases between them. Germline V gene sequence: CDR1 LNHNV, CDR2 YYDKDF (reference sequence). The CDR3 is made up of 12 amino acids. CDR3 region: CATSKGFETQYF. CDR3 nucleotide sequence: TGTGCCACCAGCAAGGGTTTTGAGACCCAGTACTTC. The variable domain in full, with the rest retrieved from reference TRBV15 and TRBJ2-5, is DAMVIQNPRYQVTQFGKPVTLSCSQTLNHNVMYWYQQKSSQAPKLLFHYYDKDFNNEADTPDNFQSRRPNTSFCFLDIRSPGLGDTAMYLCATSKGFETQYFGPGTRLLVL.

The chain joins TRBV7-3 to TRBJ2-3, with TRBD2 as a possible D gene (6 bases). V lost 2 bases to trimming and J lost 4 bases, with 10 bases between them. The germline V gene has CDR1 SGHTA and CDR2 FQGTGA. The CDR3 is 14 amino acids. Written as DNA, the CDR3 is TGTGCCAGCAGCTTAGGCCTAGCGTCAGATACGCAGTATTTT. Its protein is CASSLGLASDTQYF.